The 3 T cell receptor beta chains below all came from one sample that was sequenced in a study of shared clonotypes between healthy human individuals (TCRdb year 2020). Libraries were built with the immunoSEQ multiplex PCR assay. What TCRdb holds here is the immuneACCESS table cut down to in-frame rearrangements. Part of the clones is not present; checked against another copy, under half of the missing clones reflect an unresolved V gene, and the others are unexplained. This sample comprises more than 2 million clones, 85% to 95% of them detected only once. The ten largest clones capture more than 0.1% of the sample. Sequencing was carried out using naive CD4+ T cells sorted from blood. The label giving this sample's cell subset or site can be read as: CD45RA+ positively selected. The receptors originated from a man aged 18 to 29 in good health.

This rearrangement joins TRBV6-5 to TRBJ1-2; D is ambiguous. Germline CDR1 reads MNHEY; CDR2 reads SVGAGI. The CDR3 spans 14 residues. Trimming left V 5 bases short and J 1 base short, with 11 bases between. This CDR3 is CASSPTLVNYGYTF. The CDR3 DNA follows: TGTGCCAGCAGTCCCACATTGGTTAACTATGGCTACACCTTC.

V gene TRBV11-2 combines with J gene TRBJ2-5, with 8 bases identical to TRBD2. Unmatched junction bases numbered 7, after V lost 1 base and J lost 0 bases. Germline CDR1 reads SGHAT; CDR2 reads FQNNGV. There are 17 residues in the CDR3. CDR3 amino acids: CASSLVGWRGDQETQYF. The CDR3 nucleotides are TGTGCCAGCAGCTTAGTGGGCTGGCGGGGGGACCAAGAGACCCAGTACTTC.

The gene calls are TRBV5-4 and TRBJ1-2, with 8 bases matching TRBD1. Germline V lookup: CDR1 SGHNT, CDR2 YYREEE (reference sequence). Trimming cost V 4 bases and J 6 bases; bases outside gene matches: 5. CDR3 size: 13 residues. The CDR3 region is CASSQGQGHGYTF. CDR3 nucleotides: TGTGCCAGCAGCCAAGGACAGGGCCATGGCTACACCTTC.